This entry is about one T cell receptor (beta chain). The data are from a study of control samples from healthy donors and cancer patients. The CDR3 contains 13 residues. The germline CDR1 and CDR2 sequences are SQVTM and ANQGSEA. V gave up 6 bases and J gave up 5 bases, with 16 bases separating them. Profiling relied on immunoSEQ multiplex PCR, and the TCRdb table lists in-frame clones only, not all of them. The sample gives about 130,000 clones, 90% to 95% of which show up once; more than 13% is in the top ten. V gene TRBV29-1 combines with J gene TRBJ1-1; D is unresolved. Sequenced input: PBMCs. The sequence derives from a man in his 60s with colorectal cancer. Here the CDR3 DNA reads TGCAGCGTCGCCAAAGTAGAGATAACTGAAGCTTTCTTT. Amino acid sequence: CSVAKVEITEAFF.